This T cell receptor beta chain is from a study of T cell responses to AZD1222 COVID-19 vaccine. The study, taken as a whole, reports: All repertoire sampling was performed exclusively after the peak T cell response. Increases in Spike-specific TCR breadth and depth were seen after two AZD1222 doses. Donors skewed white British and female; clonal diversity was possibly underestimated.

About this clone itself: Its antigen is undetermined.

Profiled with immunoSEQ multiplex PCR; TCRdb holds only in-frame clones, not every one. The sample gives around 110,000 clones, about 90% of which show up once; about 4.9% is in the top ten. Losses at the gene ends were 9 bases for V and 0 bases for J; bases not matched to a gene: 5. The CDR3 covers 14 residues. In germline, CDR1 is MDHEN, CDR2 SYDVKM. The material was peripheral blood, obtained on day 0 of AZD1222 vaccination. The chain has TRBV28 and TRBJ1-3; 7 bases align to TRBD1. The source is an adult in good health. The CDR3, as DNA: TGTGCCAGTCGACCAGGGGGCTCTGGAAACACCATATATTTT. Translation: CASRPGGSGNTIYF.